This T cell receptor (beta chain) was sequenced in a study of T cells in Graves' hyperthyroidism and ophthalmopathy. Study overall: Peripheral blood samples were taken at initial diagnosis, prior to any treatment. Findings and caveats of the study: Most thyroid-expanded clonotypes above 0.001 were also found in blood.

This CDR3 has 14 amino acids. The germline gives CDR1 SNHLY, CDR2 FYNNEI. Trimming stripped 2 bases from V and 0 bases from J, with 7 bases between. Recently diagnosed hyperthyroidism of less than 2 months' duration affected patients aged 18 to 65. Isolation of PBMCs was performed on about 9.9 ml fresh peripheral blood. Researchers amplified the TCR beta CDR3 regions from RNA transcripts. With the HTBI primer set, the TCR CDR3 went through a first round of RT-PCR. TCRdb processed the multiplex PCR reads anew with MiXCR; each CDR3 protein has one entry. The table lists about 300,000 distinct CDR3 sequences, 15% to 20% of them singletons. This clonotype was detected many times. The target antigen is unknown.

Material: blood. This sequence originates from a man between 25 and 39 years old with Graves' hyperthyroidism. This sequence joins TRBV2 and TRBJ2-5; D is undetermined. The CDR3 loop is CASSEQQYQETQYF. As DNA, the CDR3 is TGTGCCAGCAGTGAACAGCAGTACCAAGAGACCCAGTACTTC.